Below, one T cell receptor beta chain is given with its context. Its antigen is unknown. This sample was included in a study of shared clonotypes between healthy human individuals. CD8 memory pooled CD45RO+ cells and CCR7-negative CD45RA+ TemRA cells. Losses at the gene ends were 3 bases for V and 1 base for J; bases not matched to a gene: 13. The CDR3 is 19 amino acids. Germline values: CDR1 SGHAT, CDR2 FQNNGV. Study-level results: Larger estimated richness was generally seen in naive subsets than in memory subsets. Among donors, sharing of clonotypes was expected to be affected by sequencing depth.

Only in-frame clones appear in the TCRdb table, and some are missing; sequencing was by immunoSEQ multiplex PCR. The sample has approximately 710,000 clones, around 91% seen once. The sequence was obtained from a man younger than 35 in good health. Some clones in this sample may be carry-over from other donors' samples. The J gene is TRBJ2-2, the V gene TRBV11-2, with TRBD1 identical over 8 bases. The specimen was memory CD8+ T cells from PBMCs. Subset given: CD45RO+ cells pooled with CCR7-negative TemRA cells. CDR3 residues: CASSFNRDPGTGNTGELFF. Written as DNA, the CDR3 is TGTGCCAGCAGCTTTAATAGGGACCCCGGGACAGGGAACACCGGGGAGCTGTTTTTT.